A selection of T cell receptor beta chains follows, all from one sample in a study of CD8 T cells in ankylosing spondylitis. TCRdb fed the 5' RACE reads into MiXCR, producing one record per CDR3 protein. Found here are about 250,000 distinct CDR3 sequences, 18% of them singletons; the top ten hold more than 25%. Sequenced sample: blood, either unsorted or a sorted T cell fraction (not recorded which). These receptors were collected from a male donor with ankylosing spondylitis or in good health (not recorded which). Each CDR3 is given with its conserved first and last residue. Each record gives: J gene, clone size, D gene, V gene, CDR3 protein, CDR3 DNA. The D gene is left open where the match is weak. Expanded clones are given a class, and other clones once, few, many or no size at all.

TRBJ2-5 | - | - | TRBV12-3/TRBV12-4 | CASSRSWGFQETQYF | TGTGCCAGCAGCCGTTCCTGGGGTTTCCAAGAGACCCAGTACTTC
TRBJ2-7 | - | - | TRBV7-9 | CASSFKGSYEQYF | TGTGCCAGCAGCTTTAAGGGCTCCTACGAGCAGTACTTC
TRBJ2-5 | - | TRBD2 | TRBV12-3/TRBV12-4 | CASSFSGRDETQYF | TGTGCCAGCAGTTTTAGCGGGAGGGACGAGACCCAGTACTTC
TRBJ2-5 | - | TRBD1 | TRBV6-5 | CASSYGTEETQYF | TGTGCCAGCAGTTACGGGACAGAAGAGACCCAGTACTTC
TRBJ1-1 | - | - | TRBV12-3/TRBV12-4 | CASSSQVFGAEAFF | TGTGCCAGCAGTTCACAGGTCTTTGGCGCTGAAGCTTTCTTT
TRBJ2-7 | few | TRBD2 | TRBV27 | CASSSASGRADEQYF | TGTGCCAGCAGTTCCGCTAGCGGGAGGGCCGACGAGCAGTACTTC
TRBJ2-5 | few | - | TRBV10-3 | CAISESSREETQYF | TGTGCCATCAGTGAGTCGAGCAGGGAAGAGACCCAGTACTTC
TRBJ2-3 | many | TRBD2 | TRBV4-3 | CASSQMTSGSVTDTQYF | TGCGCCAGCAGCCAAATGACTAGCGGGAGTGTCACAGATACGCAGTATTTT
TRBJ2-1 | few | - | TRBV6-1 | CASSPGRHNEQFF | TGTGCCAGCAGTCCCGGCCGCCACAATGAGCAGTTCTTC
TRBJ2-3 | - | TRBD2 | TRBV7-8 | CASSLGASGRGGTDTQYF | TGTGCCAGCAGCCTGGGGGCTAGCGGGAGGGGGGGCACAGATACGCAGTATTTT
TRBJ2-1 | many | TRBD2 | TRBV6-2/TRBV6-3 | CASSYSPPAGLWDEQFF | TGTGCCAGCAGTTACTCTCCCCCAGCGGGATTATGGGATGAGCAGTTCTTC
TRBJ2-7 | - | - | TRBV27 | CASSLPSGGRSYEQYF | TGTGCCAGCAGTTTACCGTCCGGGGGCAGGAGCTACGAGCAGTACTTC
TRBJ2-4 | - | TRBD1 | TRBV5-5 | CASSPTQGAIRNIQYF | TGTGCCAGCAGCCCGACTCAGGGGGCGATACGGAACATTCAGTACTTC
TRBJ1-5 | - | - | TRBV5-8 | CASSLAGVQPQHF | TGTGCCAGCAGCTTGGCCGGTGTTCAGCCCCAGCATTTT
TRBJ2-1 | - | - | TRBV6-5 | CASSFSVSSYNEQFF | TGTGCCAGCAGTTTCTCCGTGAGCTCCTACAATGAGCAGTTCTTC
TRBJ2-3 | many | - | TRBV4-1 | CASSQRGSVGTDTQYF | TGCGCCAGCAGCCAGCGCGGCAGTGTTGGCACAGATACGCAGTATTTT
TRBJ2-1 | many | - | TRBV7-2 | CASSPLTGSYNEQFF | TGTGCCAGCAGCCCCCTGACGGGTAGTTACAATGAGCAGTTCTTC
TRBJ2-7 | - | TRBD2 | TRBV28 | CASSLFRGSSEQYF | TGTGCCAGCAGTTTATTTCGCGGGAGCAGCGAGCAGTACTTC
TRBJ2-3 | many | TRBD1 | TRBV27 | CASSPGGFRTDTQYF | TGTGCCAGCAGTCCAGGGGGCTTTCGCACAGATACGCAGTATTTT
TRBJ2-7 | - | - | TRBV7-6 | CASSLLGVGHEQYF | TGTGCCAGCAGCTTATTAGGGGTTGGCCACGAGCAGTACTTC
TRBJ2-1 | many | TRBD2 | TRBV5-1 | CASSLVGSGKYNEQFF | TGCGCCAGCAGCTTGGTAGGTAGCGGGAAGTACAATGAGCAGTTCTTC
TRBJ2-1 | few | - | TRBV7-8 | CTTTTRNEQFF | TGCACCACAACTACTAGAAATGAGCAGTTCTTC
TRBJ2-7 | few | TRBD1 | TRBV29-1 | CSVADRETYEQYF | TGCAGCGTGGCTGACAGGGAAACATACGAGCAGTACTTC
TRBJ2-3 | few | TRBD2 | TRBV6-2/TRBV6-3 | CASSTSGRGTDTQYF | TGTGCCAGCAGCACTAGCGGGAGAGGCACAGATACGCAGTATTTT
TRBJ2-1 | many | TRBD1 | TRBV6-2/TRBV6-3 | CAVGAGTESYNEQFF | TGTGCCGTGGGGGCCGGGACAGAGTCCTACAATGAGCAGTTCTTC
TRBJ2-5 | - | TRBD1 | TRBV7-9 | CASSSAGTGRETQYF | TGTGCCAGCAGCTCCGCCGGGACAGGGAGAGAGACCCAGTACTTC
TRBJ2-7 | many | TRBD2 | TRBV11-1 | CASSLTPRSSGRIYEQYF | TGTGCCAGCAGCTTAACCCCCCGTTCTAGCGGGAGAATCTACGAGCAGTACTTC
TRBJ2-2 | few | - | TRBV24-1 | CATSDLSTGELFF | TGTGCCACCAGTGACCTTAGTACCGGGGAGCTGTTTTTT
TRBJ2-1 | few | TRBD1 | TRBV5-6 | CASSDTGDGTVYEQFF | TGTGCCAGCAGTGACACAGGGGATGGTACTGTCTATGAGCAGTTCTTC
TRBJ1-4 | - | - | TRBV7-7 | CASSLARAAENEKLFF | TGTGCTAGCAGCTTAGCGCGGGCAGCGGAAAATGAAAAACTGTTTTTT